One sample yielded the 28 T cell receptor beta chains listed below, sequenced in a study of shared clonotypes between healthy human individuals. Repertoires were generated with immunoSEQ multiplex PCR, while TCRdb's copy carries only in-frame clones and drops some. The sample lists about 2 million clones; around 95% were seen once. Input material: naive CD4+ T cells sorted from blood. Subset here: CD45RA+ positively selected. The receptors here all came from a man aged 18 to 29 in good health.

A remark on this clone: Additional DNA sequences in this sample encode the identical CDR3. This chain connects TRBV18 to TRBJ1-5; D not resolved. The V gene's germline CDR1 is KGHSH and CDR2 LQKENI. The CDR3 has 15 amino acids. With 2 bases removed from V and 2 bases from J, the gap between germline ends came to 10 bases. The CDR3 spells CASSPSGSGNQPQHF. CDR3 DNA: TGTGCCAGCTCACCATCCGGATCGGGCAATCAGCCCCAGCATTTT.

In regard to this clone: Other DNA sequences in the same sample also yield this CDR3. The V and J genes are TRBV5-1 and TRBJ2-7, with no clear D. CDR1 and CDR2 (germline): SGHRS, YFSETQ. Deletions cut 0 bases from V and 1 base from J, with 5 bases between. The CDR3 sequence is 13 residues long. The CDR3 DNA sequence: TGCGCCAGCAGCTTGGCTGGATCCTACGAGCAGTACTTC. It encodes CASSLAGSYEQYF.

The V gene is TRBV5-5, the J gene TRBJ2-6; D not certain. Trimming pared 2 bases from V and 0 bases from J, leaving 9 bases between. Germline assignment: CDR1 SGHKS and CDR2 YYEKEE (reference sequence). The CDR3 is 16 residues long. The CDR3 region has the DNA TGTGCCAGCAGCTTTCTACTGAGCTCTGGGGCCAACGTCCTGACTTTC. It is translated as CASSFLLSSGANVLTF.

This clone showed up just once. The sample holds other DNA sequences that translate to the same CDR3. The chain joins TRBV10-1 to TRBJ2-2; D is undetermined. Germline loops: CDR1 WNHNN, CDR2 SYGVQD (reference sequence). V gave up 6 bases and J gave up 1 base, with 3 bases separating them. The CDR3 totals 12 residues. The CDR3, as DNA: TGCGCCAGCAGCGAGAACACCGGGGAGCTGTTTTTT. This encodes CASSENTGELFF.

CDR3 residues: CAISVAEGAPYEQYF. CDR3 sequence (DNA): TGTGCCATCAGTGTAGCTGAGGGGGCCCCCTACGAGCAGTACTTC. The rearrangement uses TRBV10-3 and TRBJ2-7; 7 nucleotides agree with TRBD1. CDR3 length: 15 residues. Losses at the gene ends were 4 bases for V and 2 bases for J; bases not matched to a gene: 8. Per the germline V gene, CDR1 is ENHRY and CDR2 is SYGVKD.

The rearrangement uses TRBV7-9 and TRBJ2-7; D possibly corresponds to TRBD1 (5 bases). The germline CDR1 and CDR2 sequences are SEHNR and FQNEAQ (reference sequence). This CDR3 contains 14 residues. V was shortened by 2 bases and J by 6 bases, with 14 bases between the two germline ends. This CDR3 is CASSLPGRSTEQYF. In DNA form, the CDR3 reads TGTGCCAGCAGCTTACCAGGGCGGAGTACCGAGCAGTACTTC.

The sample holds a few counts of this clone. The sample carries other DNA sequences with the same CDR3. V is TRBV30 and J is TRBJ2-5; D call uncertain. CDR1 and CDR2 from the germline V gene are GTSNPN and SVGIG (reference sequence). The CDR3 has 11 amino acids. The V and J ends lost 1 base and 3 bases respectively, with 3 bases between them. The CDR3 nucleotides read TGTGCCTGGAGTGGGGAAGAGACCCAGTACTTC. Encoded protein: CAWSGEETQYF. Full variable domain (rest looked up from reference TRBV30 and TRBJ2-5): SQTIHQWPATLVQPVGSPLSLECTVEGTSNPNLYWYRQAAGRGLQLLFYSVGIGQISSEVPQNLSASRPQDRQFILSSKKLLLSDSGFYLCAWSGEETQYFGPGTRLLVL.

In the case of this clone: Other nucleotide sequences in the sample specify the same CDR3. The J gene is TRBJ1-5, the V gene TRBV7-8; unclear D gene. Germline values: CDR1 SGHVS, CDR2 FQNEAQ. The CDR3 extends over 15 amino acids. V lost 1 base, J lost 4 bases, and 11 bases lay in between. CDR3 DNA: TGTGCCAGCAGCTTAGGAGGGAACGCAAATCAGCCCCAGCATTTT. Amino acids: CASSLGGNANQPQHF.

The V call is TRBV6-1, the J call TRBJ1-2, with D perhaps TRBD1 (5 bases). Germline V CDR1 and CDR2: MNHNS, SASEGT. The CDR3 has 14 amino acids. V lost 2 bases and J lost 5, with 12 bases in between. The CDR3 sequence: CASSEYPGPYGYTF. CDR3 bases: TGTGCCAGCAGTGAATATCCAGGGCCGTATGGCTACACCTTC.

This chain uses TRBV4-1 with TRBJ2-7; 7 bases are shared with TRBD1. After removal of 4 bases from V and 5 bases from J, the junction contained 20 bases not matched to a gene. This CDR3 contains 18 residues. Germline V gene sequence: CDR1 MGHRA, CDR2 YSYEKL. The DNA for the CDR3 is TGCGCCAGCAGCCCCTCCCTCGGGACAGTAGGAGTGAAGAACGAGCAGTACTTC. This sequence encodes CASSPSLGTVGVKNEQYF.

Points on this clone: A read error may account for a junction end that differs from germline. This chain joins TRBV6-5 and TRBJ1-2; 8 positions match TRBD1. The CDR3 is 13 amino acids. Germline V lookup: CDR1 MNHEY, CDR2 SVGAGI. The CDR3 nucleotides read TGTGCCAGCAGCCGCGGACAGGGCGCACCGGAGTTCTTC. This gives the protein CASSRGQGAPEFF.

This clone was counted once. This rearrangement joins TRBV5-6 to TRBJ2-7; 9 bases match TRBD1. This CDR3 region has 14 residues. Germline V gives CDR1 SGHDT, CDR2 YYEEEE. The junction had 6 bases not matched to a gene; V was cut back by 5 bases and J by 3 bases. CDR3 coding DNA: TGTGCCAGCAGTCGGGACAGGGCTAACTACGAGCAGTACTTC. This encodes CASSRDRANYEQYF.

In this sample, this clone turned up once. The rearrangement uses TRBV18 and TRBJ2-7; D is perhaps TRBD1 (5 bases). The V end was cut by 3 bases, the J end by 1 base, with 13 bases between. The CDR3 covers 15 residues. Germline values: CDR1 KGHSH, CDR2 LQKENI. CDR3 nucleotide sequence: TGTGCCAGCTCACCTGGAGCGACAGATTCCTACGAGCAGTACTTC. Protein product: CASSPGATDSYEQYF.

About this clone: Other DNA sequences from this sample encode an identical CDR3 as well. The rearrangement joins TRBV18 to TRBJ2-5; a weak D match, TRBD2 (6 bases). The CDR3 runs 13 residues. Trimming shortened V by 0 bases and J by 4 bases, and 6 bases separated the two germline ends. Germline loops: CDR1 KGHSH, CDR2 LQKENI. CDR3: CASSPPGRETQYF. In nucleotides, the CDR3 is TGTGCCAGCTCACCACCCGGGAGAGAGACCCAGTACTTC.

The chain carries TRBV15 and TRBJ1-3; D gene uncertain. This CDR3 is built from 16 residues. V gave up 0 bases and J gave up 0 bases, with 9 bases separating them. Germline loops: CDR1 LNHNV, CDR2 YYDKDF (reference sequence). CDR3 sequence reads: CATSRDLKISGNTIYF. The CDR3 nucleotides are TGTGCCACCAGCAGAGATCTTAAGATCTCTGGAAACACCATATATTTT.

This chain connects TRBV5-4 to TRBJ1-1, with 11 nucleotides matching TRBD1. The V and J ends lost 0 bases and 4 bases, in that order; junction bases with no gene match: 2. The CDR3 sequence is 15 residues long. Germline V CDR1 and CDR2: SGHNT, YYREEE (reference sequence). The CDR3 protein is CASSLGTGGSTEAFF. The CDR3 coding sequence is TGTGCCAGCAGCTTGGGGACAGGGGGCAGCACTGAAGCTTTCTTT.

This sequence joins TRBV10-3 and TRBJ2-5; the match to TRBD1 covers 12 bases. Germline V gives CDR1 ENHRY, CDR2 SYGVKD. The CDR3 is made up of 15 amino acids. V shed 5 bases, J shed 3 bases, and the junction held 4 bases outside the gene matches. CDR3 in DNA: TGTGCCATCAGTCCGGGACAGGGGGCGAAAGAGACCCAGTACTTC. Translation gives CAISPGQGAKETQYF.

V usage is TRBV9 and J usage is TRBJ2-3, with D tentatively TRBD1 (6 bases). The V gene lost 4 bases and the J gene lost 4 bases, with 22 bases spanning the gap. Germline V CDR1 and CDR2: SGDLS, YYNGEE. The CDR3 has 17 amino acids. The CDR3 region has the DNA TGTGCCAGCAGCAACCGATTGACAGCAAAGGGGGCAGATACGCAGTATTTT. As protein: CASSNRLTAKGADTQYF.

This rearrangement joins TRBV19 to TRBJ2-2; D is perhaps TRBD1 or TRBD2 (5 bases each). Per the germline V gene, CDR1 is LNHDA and CDR2 is SQIVND (reference sequence). CDR3 length: 15 residues. Trimming removed 3 bases at V and 5 bases at J, with 13 bases between. CDR3 region: CASSMGDLGTGELFF. CDR3 nucleotides: TGTGCCAGTAGTATGGGGGACCTCGGTACCGGGGAGCTGTTTTTT.

V gene TRBV6-6 combines with J gene TRBJ2-3, with a weak D call TRBD1 (6 bases). Germline V gene data show CDR1 as MNHNY and CDR2 as SVGAGI (reference sequence). V was cut by 4 bases and J by 3 bases, with 17 bases left in between. The CDR3 covers 16 residues. The CDR3 reads CASSSPGLRGTDTQYF. CDR3 nucleotide sequence: TGTGCCAGCAGTTCCCCCGGGTTGAGGGGGACAGATACGCAGTATTTT.

The chain is built from TRBV7-9 and TRBJ2-5; the match to TRBD1 covers 10 bases. The CDR3 runs 14 residues. CDR1 and CDR2 from the germline V gene are SEHNR and FQNEAQ (reference sequence). V lost 4 bases to trimming and J lost 5 bases; unmatched junction nucleotides: 4. As DNA, the CDR3 is TGTGCCAGCAGCTGGAGGACAGGGGGTGAGACCCAGTACTTC. Amino acids: CASSWRTGGETQYF. The entire variable domain, with the rest obtained from reference TRBV7-9 and TRBJ2-5, is as follows: DTGVSQNPRHKITKRGQNVTFRCDPISEHNRLYWYRQTLGQGPEFLTYFQNEAQLEKSRLLSDRFSAERPKGSFSTLEIQRTEQGDSAMYLCASSWRTGGETQYFGPGTRLLVL.

As regards this clone: At the DNA level, this CDR3 is encoded by other sequences in the same sample as well. The chain joins TRBV5-1 to TRBJ1-1, with a possible D match to TRBD1 (6 bases). The V and J ends lost 3 bases and 1 base respectively, with 10 bases between them. Germline-derived CDR1 and CDR2 are SGHRS and YFSETQ. The CDR3 contains 14 residues. In DNA, the CDR3 is TGCGCCAGCAGCTCGCAGGGACAGAACACTGAAGCTTTCTTT. It codes for CASSSQGQNTEAFF.

This chain links TRBV21-1 with TRBJ2-1; the table's D call of TRBD2 was not tested on the DNA. TRBV21-1 is deemed a pseudogene. The CDR3 is 16 amino acids. CDR3 region: CASSKASRETRNEQFF. The CDR3 DNA reads as TGTGCCAGCAGCAAAGCGAGTCGGGAGACTAGGAATGAGCAGTTCTTC.

V is TRBV7-2 and J is TRBJ2-3; 10 bases are a match to TRBD2. The germline gives CDR1 SGHTA, CDR2 FQGNSA. Trimming took 2 bases from V and 5 from J; bases not matched to a gene: 7. The CDR3 extends over 16 amino acids. CDR3 sequence reads: CASSLIAGGPLDTQYF. The CDR3 DNA is TGTGCCAGCAGCTTAATAGCGGGAGGCCCCTTAGATACGCAGTATTTT. The full variable domain, its missing parts supplied by reference TRBV7-2 and TRBJ2-3, is GAGVSQSPSNKVTEKGKDVELRCDPISGHTALYWYRQSLGQGLEFLIYFQGNSAPDKSGLPSDRFSAERTGGSVSTLTIQRTQQEDSAVYLCASSLIAGGPLDTQYFGPGTRLTVL.

This chain joins TRBV30 and TRBJ1-2; no definite D call. The length of the CDR3 is 13 residues. The V and J ends lost 0 bases and 7 bases respectively, with 12 bases between them. The V gene's germline CDR1 is GTSNPN and CDR2 SVGIG (reference sequence). The CDR3 region has the DNA TGTGCCTGGAGTGTACTGGATGCTAGTGGCTACACCTTC. It yields the protein CAWSVLDASGYTF. The full variable domain, rest sourced from reference TRBV30 and TRBJ1-2, is SQTIHQWPATLVQPVGSPLSLECTVEGTSNPNLYWYRQAAGRGLQLLFYSVGIGQISSEVPQNLSASRPQDRQFILSSKKLLLSDSGFYLCAWSVLDASGYTFGSGTRLTVV.

This chain connects TRBV13 to TRBJ2-1; 7 nucleotides agree with TRBD1. This CDR3 contains 15 residues. Trimming took 5 bases from V and 1 from J; bases not matched to a gene: 5. Per germline, CDR1 PRHDT and CDR2 FYEKMQ (reference sequence). The CDR3 DNA sequence: TGTGCCAGCAGCACGCGGACAGGTTCCTACAATGAGCAGTTCTTC. Protein: CASSTRTGSYNEQFF.

V is TRBV9 and J is TRBJ2-3; the D is unclear. This CDR3 comprises 16 residues. The germline V gene has CDR1 SGDLS and CDR2 YYNGEE. V was cut by 4 bases and J by 2 bases, with 17 bases left in between. The CDR3 reads CASSIGSGANTDTQYF. The CDR3 coding sequence is TGTGCCAGCAGCATAGGCAGTGGCGCTAACACAGATACGCAGTATTTT.

J is TRBJ1-3 and V is TRBV10-2, with D tentatively TRBD1 (5 bases). The CDR3 consists of 15 residues. V lost 6 bases and J 2 bases, leaving 14 bases between the germline ends. Germline V lookup: CDR1 WSHSY, CDR2 SAAADI. The CDR3, as DNA: TGCGCCAGCAGCCGAGTTGGGGGAACTGGAAACACCATATATTTT. Protein: CASSRVGGTGNTIYF.